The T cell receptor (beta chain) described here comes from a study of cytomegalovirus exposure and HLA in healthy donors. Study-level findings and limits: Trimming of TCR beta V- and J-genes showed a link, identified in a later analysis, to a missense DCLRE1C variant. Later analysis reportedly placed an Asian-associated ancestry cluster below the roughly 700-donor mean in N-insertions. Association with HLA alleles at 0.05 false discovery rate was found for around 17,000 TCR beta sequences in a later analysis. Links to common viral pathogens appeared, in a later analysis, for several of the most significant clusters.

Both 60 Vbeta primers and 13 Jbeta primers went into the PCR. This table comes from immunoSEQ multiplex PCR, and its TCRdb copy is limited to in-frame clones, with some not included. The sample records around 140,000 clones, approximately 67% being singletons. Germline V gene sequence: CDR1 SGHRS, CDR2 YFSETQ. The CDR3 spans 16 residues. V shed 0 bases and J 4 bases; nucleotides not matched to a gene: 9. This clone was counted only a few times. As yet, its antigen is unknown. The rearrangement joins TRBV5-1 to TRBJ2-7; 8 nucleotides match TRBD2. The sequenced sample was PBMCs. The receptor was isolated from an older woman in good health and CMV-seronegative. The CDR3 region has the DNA TGCGCCAGCAGCTTGGTCTCTGCGGGGGGATTATACGAGCAGTACTTC. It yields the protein CASSLVSAGGLYEQYF.